This T cell receptor (beta chain) originates from a study of CD8 T cells in ankylosing spondylitis. Study-wide results and limits: Reports say disease-linked clones showed up significantly more in matched ankylosing spondylitis synovial fluid. CD8+ cells made up the disease-linked clones, which were relatively rare in peripheral blood.

CDR1 is SGHRS, CDR2 YFSETQ, per germline. Between the trimmed V and J ends, which lost 3 bases and 1 base, there was a span of 9 bases. This CDR3 region has 14 residues. This clonotype showed up many times. Its antigen remains unknown. 5'-RACE, quantitative and with molecular barcodes, yielded the TCR beta libraries. TCRdb analysed the 5' RACE reads with MiXCR anew, one entry per CDR3 protein. The table lists 180,000 or so distinct CDR3 sequences, 11% of them singletons. The chain has TRBV5-1 and TRBJ2-3; no reliable D call. This clonotype originated in a male donor with ankylosing spondylitis or in good health (not recorded which). Sequenced input: blood, either unsorted or a sorted T cell fraction (not recorded which). In DNA, the CDR3 is TGCGCCAGCAGCTGGCGGTTAGGCACAGATACGCAGTATTTT. Encoded protein: CASSWRLGTDTQYF.